These T cell receptor beta chains were read from a single sample in a study of shared clonotypes between healthy human individuals. Clones were read by immunoSEQ multiplex PCR, and TCRdb kept only the in-frame ones, dropping some. The sample carries around 2.1 million clones, under 95% recorded once. The specimen sequenced was naive CD8+ T cells from PBMCs. The receptors were sampled from a man aged 18-30 years in good health. Some clones in this sample may be carry-over from other donors' samples. Each CDR3 is given with its conserved first and last residue. D genes are given only for firm matches. Size is omitted from some rows. Given values are once, few, many or a class for expanded clones.

V gene	D gene	clone size	J gene	CDR3 DNA	CDR3 protein
TRBV29-1	NA	NA	TRBJ2-7	TGCAGCGTGGTGTATTACGAGCAGTACTTC	CSVVYYEQYF
TRBV6-6	NA	NA	TRBJ1-2	TGTGCCAGCAGTTACTCAGGCCCTGTGGGGGGCTACACCTTC	CASSYSGPVGGYTF
TRBV28	NA	NA	TRBJ2-7	TGTGCCAGCAGTTTTTCAGGAGCCTACGAGCAGTACTTC	CASSFSGAYEQYF
TRBV5-1	NA	NA	TRBJ2-7	TGCGCCAGCAGCTTGGCGCGAAAGTCGGGAGATCCCTACGAGCAGTACTTC	CASSLARKSGDPYEQYF
TRBV11-2	NA	NA	TRBJ2-4	TGTGCCAGCAGCTCTGGGGTAATGGACATTCAGTACTTC	CASSSGVMDIQYF
TRBV4-2	NA	NA	TRBJ1-2	TGTGCCAGCAGCCAAGATCGGGGCAGGGGTAATGGCTACACCTTC	CASSQDRGRGNGYTF
TRBV7-9	NA	NA	TRBJ1-1	TGTGCCAGCAGCCCTAGTAGTACTGAAGCTTTCTTT	CASSPSSTEAFF
TRBV30	NA	NA	TRBJ2-5	TGTGCCTGGAGTGCTCGGGACCCCCGGGAGACCCAGTACTTC	CAWSARDPRETQYF
TRBV7-9	TRBD1	NA	TRBJ2-7	TGTGCCAGCAGCCGACAGGGCTACCCCTACGAGCAGTACTTC	CASSRQGYPYEQYF
TRBV9	NA	once	TRBJ2-1	TGTGCCAGCAGCGGTCGGCACAATGAGCAGTTCTTC	CASSGRHNEQFF
TRBV25-1	NA	few	TRBJ1-5	TGTGCCAGCAGTGCCTACGATGGGCAGCCCCAGCATTTT	CASSAYDGQPQHF
TRBV7-8	NA	once	TRBJ2-7	TGTGCCAGCAGCTCGGCCCGCGGCAGCAACGTTCCCTACGAGCAGTACTTC	CASSSARGSNVPYEQYF
TRBV10-3	NA	NA	TRBJ2-1	TGTGCCATCAGTGAGAGGGGGTCCAAGGCAAACAATGAGCAGTTCTTC	CAISERGSKANNEQFF
TRBV13	NA	NA	TRBJ1-2	TGTGCCAGCAGCTTAGAACGGGGCGCGGGGGATGGCTACACCTTC	CASSLERGAGDGYTF
TRBV18	TRBD1	NA	TRBJ2-7	TGTGCCAGCTCGCCACGGGACAGGGTGGACGAGCAGTACTTC	CASSPRDRVDEQYF
TRBV7-9	NA	NA	TRBJ2-1	TGTGCCAGCAGCCCCTCGGCCGGGAGCTCCTACAATGAGCAGTTCTTC	CASSPSAGSSYNEQFF
TRBV11-2	NA	NA	TRBJ2-3	TGTGCCAGCAGCCCCCGAGGAGCGGCCCCAGATACGCAGTATTTT	CASSPRGAAPDTQYF
TRBV27	NA	NA	TRBJ2-2	TGTGCCAGCAGTTTAGGGGTCTCGAACACCGGGGAGCTGTTTTTT	CASSLGVSNTGELFF
TRBV6-5	TRBD2	NA	TRBJ2-1	TGTGCCAGCAGTTATCAAGCTAGCGGCTACAATGAGCAGTTCTTC	CASSYQASGYNEQFF
TRBV7-9	TRBD1	NA	TRBJ1-4	TGTGCCAGCAGCTCCGACAGGGGGCGTTTTGGAAAACTGTTTTTT	CASSSDRGRFGKLFF
TRBV9	NA	NA	TRBJ2-7	TGTGCCAGCAGCGTCGCCGGCCTTGGGGACGAGCAGTACTTC	CASSVAGLGDEQYF
TRBV28	NA	once	TRBJ2-7	TGTGCCAGCAGTGCAGCCCCCTACGAGCAGTACTTC	CASSAAPYEQYF
TRBV7-3	NA	NA	TRBJ2-1	TGTGCCAGCGCACTCAGCTGGGTCTACAATGAGCAGTTCTTC	CASALSWVYNEQFF
TRBV7-3	TRBD2	NA	TRBJ2-7	TGTGCCAGCAGCCCCGGGGGGGGCGGGTCCTACGAGCAGTACTTC	CASSPGGGGSYEQYF
TRBV11-2	NA	NA	TRBJ2-5	TGTGCCAGCAGTTCAATTTTTGGCGGAGAGACCCAGTACTTC	CASSSIFGGETQYF
TRBV4-1	TRBD2	once	TRBJ2-7	TGCGCCAGCAGCCAAGGACCCATAACTAGCGGAGCCTACGAGCAGTACTTC	CASSQGPITSGAYEQYF
TRBV6-5	NA	NA	TRBJ2-1	TGTGCCAGCAGTTACTCAGCCTGGAGCTCCTACAATGAGCAGTTCTTC	CASSYSAWSSYNEQFF
TRBV28	TRBD1	NA	TRBJ1-5	TGTGCCAGCAGTCCGCTCAGGGGGACATGGCCCCAGCATTTT	CASSPLRGTWPQHF
TRBV27	NA	NA	TRBJ2-1	TGTGCCAGCAGTTTATTCGCTTCCGACTATTACAATGAGCAGTTCTTC	CASSLFASDYYNEQFF
TRBV11-2	TRBD2	once	TRBJ2-7	TGTGCCAGCAGATCTCGGGAGGGAGGAGACGAGCAGTACTTC	CASRSREGGDEQYF
TRBV28	NA	NA	TRBJ2-5	TGTGCCAGCAGTTTAGTGGCATCGGGGATAGAAGAGACCCAGTACTTC	CASSLVASGIEETQYF
TRBV27	TRBD2	NA	TRBJ2-1	TGTGCCAGCAGTCCGGGACTAGTGGTGATCGATGAGCAGTTCTTC	CASSPGLVVIDEQFF
TRBV4-1	TRBD2	NA	TRBJ2-7	TGCGCCAGCAGCCAGGGACTAGCGGGATTTAGCTCCTACGAGCAGTACTTC	CASSQGLAGFSSYEQYF
TRBV9	NA	NA	TRBJ2-7	TGTGCCAGCAGCGTCCTAGGGACGGAGGCCTACGAGCAGTACTTC	CASSVLGTEAYEQYF
TRBV4-3	NA	once	TRBJ1-3	TGCGCCAGCAGCCGCCTAACGGGCGCGCCTGGAAACACCATATATTTT	CASSRLTGAPGNTIYF
TRBV27	NA	NA	TRBJ2-7	TGTGCCAGCAGTTTTTTCGGCAGCTACGAGCAGTACTTC	CASSFFGSYEQYF
TRBV27	NA	few	TRBJ1-1	TGTGCCAGCGGATTTTCTGAAGCTTTCTTT	CASGFSEAFF
TRBV10-3	TRBD1	once	TRBJ1-3	TGTGCCTCAACAGGGGCTGGAAACACCATATATTTT	CASTGAGNTIYF
TRBV19	NA	NA	TRBJ2-1	TGTGCCAGTAGCCCCGGGGGCTACAATGAGCAGTTCTTC	CASSPGGYNEQFF
TRBV9	TRBD2	NA	TRBJ2-1	TGTGCCAGCAGCGTAGCTCTGGGACTAGCGGGAGGGCCGGGTGAGCAGTTCTTC	CASSVALGLAGGPGEQFF
TRBV9	TRBD2	once	TRBJ2-1	TGTGCCAGCAGCGCCCACTTACTCGCGGGAGGGTACAATGAGCAGTTCTTC	CASSAHLLAGGYNEQFF
TRBV29-1	TRBD1	NA	TRBJ1-2	TGCAGCGTATTTGGGACAGAGGGACCTCCATATGGCTACACCTTC	CSVFGTEGPPYGYTF
TRBV6-1	NA	NA	TRBJ1-2	TGTGCCAGCAGGGGGGGAGTAGCTAACTATGGCTACACCTTC	CASRGGVANYGYTF
TRBV28	NA	NA	TRBJ2-7	TGTGCCAGCAGCCCGGCCCTCCGCTCCTACGAGCAGTACTTC	CASSPALRSYEQYF
TRBV27	TRBD2	NA	TRBJ2-7	TGTGCCAGCAGGTCTGGCGGGAGGATCGAGCAGTACTTC	CASRSGGRIEQYF
TRBV19	NA	NA	TRBJ2-1	TGTGCCAGTAGTATAGACCCAGGGGACAATGAGCAGTTCTTC	CASSIDPGDNEQFF
TRBV29-1	TRBD1	NA	TRBJ2-7	TGCAGCGTGGCGGGACAGGGGTATCCCTACGAGCAGTACTTC	CSVAGQGYPYEQYF
TRBV2	NA	NA	TRBJ2-7	TGTGCCAGCAGTGCTGGCCAGGGCTCCGAGCAGTACTTC	CASSAGQGSEQYF
TRBV4-2	TRBD2	NA	TRBJ2-2	TGTGCCAGCAGCCCAACTAGCGGGAGGGCCCCCGGGGAGCTGTTTTTT	CASSPTSGRAPGELFF
TRBV4-1	NA	once	TRBJ1-1	TGCGCCAGCAGCCCCCGGGGAGGGGAAACTGAAGCTTTCTTT	CASSPRGGETEAFF
TRBV28	TRBD2	NA	TRBJ2-3	TGTGCCAGCAGTTTGGGCGGGACTAGCGCAGATACGCAGTATTTT	CASSLGGTSADTQYF
TRBV4-1	NA	NA	TRBJ2-7	TGCGCCAGCAGCCGTACAGGGTTGAGCTCCTACGAGCAGTACTTC	CASSRTGLSSYEQYF
TRBV5-6	TRBD1	NA	TRBJ2-7	TGTGCCAGCAGCTTTGGGACAGGGGCTATCGAGCAGTACTTC	CASSFGTGAIEQYF
TRBV19	NA	NA	TRBJ2-7	TGTGCCAGTAGTATTACGGGGGCCTCCTACGAGCAGTACTTC	CASSITGASYEQYF